One T cell receptor beta chain is described in this entry. The data belong to a study of blood T cell repertoires in COVID-19. On the study more broadly: Collection of acute and convalescent COVID-19 samples took place in the United States, Italy and Spain. T cells, B-cell-depleted T cells, or PBMCs supplied cDNA or gDNA.

Germline CDR1 LNHDA, CDR2 SQIVND (reference sequence). The CDR3 is 14 amino acids. Germline trimming cut 10 bases from V and 5 bases from J; bases unmatched to any gene: 9. Study processing details: The authors estimated nucleated cell counts from reference gene primer amplification. Using immunoSEQ multiplex PCR, the repertoire was profiled, and TCRdb retains in-frame clones only, with some absent. V and J calls and clone size are copied from that table; D and trimming were computed from the DNA. The sample yields some 100,000 clones, more than 75% seen once. Sequenced material: peripheral blood. The clonotype originates from an elderly woman with active COVID-19. The rearrangement joins TRBV19 to TRBJ2-3; 10 bases map to TRBD1. CDR3 region: CAIRDRGRGDTQYF. Here the CDR3 DNA reads TGTGCCATCCGAGACAGGGGGCGCGGAGATACGCAGTATTTT.